The 29 T cell receptor beta chains listed next were all sequenced from one sample in a study of post-analysis software for immune sequencing data. Every TCR beta cDNA library bore unique molecular identifiers. TCRdb re-called the PCR reads through MiXCR, storing one row per CDR3 protein. The sample carries 150,000 to 200,000 distinct CDR3 sequences, about 29% recorded once. Their recognized antigens are unknown. Broader study findings: Roughly 5 TRBV segments occurring more often in patients than controls included TRBV5-6, TRBV5-1 and TRBV20-1.

Sequencing used blood. Receptors were obtained from a girl aged 5-17 years with multiple sclerosis.

Regarding this clonotype: A much larger clone is a single base away; this may be a read error. The chain is built from TRBV12-3 or TRBV12-4 and TRBJ2-5; possible D gene TRBD2, 7 bases. The length of the CDR3 is 12 residues. Trimming shortened V by 4 bases and J by 11 bases, and 14 bases separated the two germline ends. The CDR3 reads CASSWGGMEQYF. The CDR3 nucleotides read TGTGCCAGCAGTTGGGGGGGCATGGAGCAGTACTTC.

This clonotype is medium-sized by share. The rearrangement joins TRBV29-1 to TRBJ1-5; D is uncertain. The CDR3 runs 14 residues. From germline, CDR1 is SQVTM and CDR2 ANQGSEA. Deletions cut 4 bases from V and 5 bases from J, with 15 bases between. CDR3 nucleotides: TGCAGCGTTGCCACGGAATCGCGTGATCAGCCCCAGCATTTT. It specifies CSVATESRDQPQHF.

Ten or more counts support this clonotype. In nucleotides, the CDR3 is TGCAGCGTTATGACCGCCCCGCCCGGATACGAGCAGTACTTC. Translated, it gives CSVMTAPPGYEQYF. This chain joins TRBV29-1 and TRBJ2-7; D unresolved. This CDR3 spans 14 amino acids. CDR1 and CDR2 from the germline V gene are SQVTM and ANQGSEA. V was shortened by 5 bases and J by 4 bases, with 18 bases between the two germline ends.

V usage is TRBV28 and J usage is TRBJ2-7; D perhaps matches TRBD1 (6 bases). The ends were cut back, 7 bases at V and 3 bases at J, with 19 bases in the middle. Looked up from germline, CDR1 is MDHEN and CDR2 is SYDVKM. The CDR3 consists of 15 residues. The CDR3 nucleotides read TGTGCCAGCACCGTATGGGGGCCGGCTGGCTACGAGCAGTACTTC. This codes for CASTVWGPAGYEQYF.

Concerning this clonotype itself: With a much larger clone just one base away, this may be a read error. This chain uses TRBV20-1 with TRBJ2-7, with unresolved D. Between the trimmed V and J ends, which lost 6 bases and 6 bases, there was a span of 15 bases. CDR3 length: 12 amino acids. CDR1 DFQATT and CDR2 SNEGSKA come from the germline V gene (reference sequence). CDR3: CSAGRNICEQYF. In DNA, the CDR3 is TGCAGTGCCGGTCGAAACATCTGCGAGCAGTACTTC.

Remarks on this clonotype: A read error may be the cause here, since a much bigger clone is one base away. This sequence joins TRBV12-3 or TRBV12-4 and TRBJ2-7, with D possibly matching TRBD2 (6 bases). TRBJ2-5 explains the end of the DNA better; the J call may be wrong. CDR3 length: 12 amino acids. CDR3 sequence (DNA): TGTGCCAGCAACTCCGGCGGGAAGACCCAGTACTTC. Translated, it gives CASNSGGKTQYF.

This clonotype was counted once. One junction end disagrees with the germline gene, perhaps due to a read error. V and J are TRBV6-5 and TRBJ2-4, with 7 nucleotides matching TRBD1. With the DNA end fitting TRBJ2-7 better, the J assignment may be wrong. Germline V CDR1 and CDR2: MNHEY, SVGAGI. This CDR3 is 15 amino acids long. The CDR3 loop is CVSSPDRVAHYEQYF. CDR3 DNA: TGTGTCAGCAGCCCCGACAGGGTAGCCCACTACGAGCAGTACTTC.

The J gene is TRBJ2-5, the V gene TRBV29-1; D perhaps matches TRBD1 (6 bases). The DNA matches TRBJ2-7 better at its end, which makes the J call doubtful. From germline, CDR1 is SQVTM and CDR2 ANQGSEA. The CDR3 runs to 17 residues. CDR3 residues: CSVGTAGRGRTSGEQYF. The DNA of the CDR3 is TGCAGCGTTGGTACGGCAGGCAGGGGAAGGACTTCGGGCGAGCAGTACTTC.

In the case of this clonotype: A much bigger clone sits one base away, suggesting this may be a read error. The V call is TRBV10-3, the J call TRBJ2-7, with a tentative D call TRBD2 (5 bases). This CDR3 is built from 15 residues. Germline V gives CDR1 ENHRY, CDR2 SYGVKD. With 10 bases removed from V and 5 bases from J, the gap between germline ends came to 24 bases. CDR3 amino acids: CATKEEGRFDDEQYF. Written as DNA, the CDR3 is TGTGCCACCAAGGAAGAGGGCAGGTTTGACGACGAGCAGTACTTC.

This clonotype was detected only a few times. The CDR3 loop is CASSLPRGLAGVKGTDTQYF. The CDR3 DNA follows: TGTGCCAGCAGTTTACCCAGGGGGCTAGCGGGAGTGAAGGGCACAGATACGCAGTATTTT. This chain links TRBV28 with TRBJ2-3; 10 nucleotides match TRBD2. The CDR3 extends over 20 amino acids. The ends lost 2 bases at V and 1 base at J; junction bases unmatched: 15. Germline V gives CDR1 MDHEN, CDR2 SYDVKM.

As to this clonotype: Just one base apart from a much larger clone, this may be a read error. V is TRBV2 and J is TRBJ2-1; D possibly corresponds to TRBD2 (5 bases). Looked up from germline, CDR1 is SNHLY and CDR2 is FYNNEI. The CDR3 length is 14 residues. The CDR3 loop reads CASSGGYSYSEQFF. The CDR3 nucleotides read TGTGCCAGCAGTGGCGGGTACTCCTACAGTGAGCAGTTCTTC.

Many counts were recorded for this clonotype. This sequence may be a read error, since a much larger clone differs from it by one base. V usage is TRBV29-1 and J usage is TRBJ2-1; the D gene is possibly TRBD1 (5 bases). From germline, CDR1 is SQVTM and CDR2 ANQGSEA. Trimming stripped 4 bases from V and 6 bases from J, with 10 bases between. CDR3 length: 12 amino acids. The CDR3 sequence is CSVAGQTNEQFF. DNA for the CDR3: TGCAGCGTTGCAGGGCAGACCAATGAGCAGTTCTTC.

This clonotype was observed many times. The chain has TRBV10-3 and TRBJ2-1; 8 bases align to TRBD1. The CDR3 is 13 amino acids. The germline V gene has CDR1 ENHRY and CDR2 SYGVKD. V lost 10 bases and J lost 10; bases outside the gene matches: 12. The CDR3 DNA follows: TGTGCCACCGAGGTCGGACAGGGTAACGAGCAGTTCTTC. Protein product: CATEVGQGNEQFF.

This clonotype was seen a handful of times. The J gene is TRBJ2-7, the V gene TRBV4-1; tentative D call: TRBD2 (5 bases). In germline, CDR1 is MGHRA, CDR2 YSYEKL. The V gene lost 4 bases and the J gene lost 0 bases, with 22 bases spanning the gap. The CDR3 is 18 residues long. The CDR3 here is CASSRVSGDATSSYEQYF. DNA for the CDR3: TGCGCCAGCAGCCGCGTTTCGGGTGATGCTACTAGCTCCTACGAGCAGTACTTC.

A word on this clonotype: At one of its ends the junction is not consistent with the germline gene, which may arise from a read error. CDR3: CSATRTGSEAFF. CDR3 sequence (DNA): TGTAGTGCTACTCGGACAGGGTCTGAAGCTTTCTTT. The J gene is TRBJ1-1, the V gene TRBV20-1; 8 bases match TRBD1. The V gene's germline CDR1 is DFQATT and CDR2 SNEGSKA (reference sequence). This CDR3 contains 12 residues.

The chain uses TRBV5-1 and TRBJ2-7; 15 bases line up with TRBD2. Germline trimming cut 4 bases from V and 4 bases from J; bases unmatched to any gene: 12. The CDR3 has 18 residues. The germline V gene encodes CDR1 SGHRS and CDR2 YFSETQ. The CDR3 DNA is TGCGCCAGCAGCCACCGCCCCGGACTAGCGGGAGGGGGTTACGAGCAGTACTTC. Its translation: CASSHRPGLAGGGYEQYF.

The chain is built from TRBV12-3 or TRBV12-4 and TRBJ2-7, with 7 bases fitting TRBD1. The CDR3 is 15 amino acids. V shed 4 bases, J shed 0 bases, and the junction held 6 bases outside the gene matches. CDR3 DNA: TGTGCCAGCAGTTCAAGACAGGGACGCTCCTACGAGCAGTACTTC. Its translation is CASSSRQGRSYEQYF.

This clonotype was counted many times. The chain employs TRBV7-2 and TRBJ1-2; the D gene is possibly TRBD1 (5 bases). Germline lookup yields CDR1 SGHTA and CDR2 FQGNSA. The CDR3 contains 12 residues. The V end was cut by 4 bases, the J end by 7 bases, with 10 bases between. The CDR3 nucleotides are TGTGCCAGCAGCTCCGGGGGGGGTGGCTACACCTTC. This sequence encodes CASSSGGGGYTF. The entire variable domain, with the rest obtained from reference TRBV7-2 and TRBJ1-2, is as follows: GAGVSQSPSNKVTEKGKDVELRCDPISGHTALYWYRQSLGQGLEFLIYFQGNSAPDKSGLPSDRFSAERTGGSVSTLTIQRTQQEDSAVYLCASSSGGGGYTFGSGTRLTVV.

J is TRBJ2-1 and V is TRBV6-5, with 12 bases lining up with TRBD2. The CDR3 covers 20 residues. Germline-derived CDR1 and CDR2 are MNHEY and SVGAGI. V lost 4 bases, J lost 0 bases, and 13 bases stayed unmatched. The CDR3 DNA sequence: TGTGCCAGCAGTTCGTCCCCAGGGACTAGCGGGTTTCTCTCCTACAATGAGCAGTTCTTC. It encodes CASSSSPGTSGFLSYNEQFF.

This clonotype was counted at least ten times. This chain connects TRBV5-1 to TRBJ2-1, with TRBD1 as a possible D gene (5 bases). CDR3 length: 14 amino acids. The germline V and J ends were trimmed by 0 bases and 4 bases, with 8 bases remaining between them. Germline loops: CDR1 SGHRS, CDR2 YFSETQ. The CDR3 coding sequence is TGCGCCAGCAGCTTGGTGACAGCTTACAATGAGCAGTTCTTC. It yields the protein CASSLVTAYNEQFF.

As to this clonotype: A much larger clone lies a single base off, so this may be a read error. The gene calls are TRBV5-1 and TRBJ1-5; no definite D call. This CDR3 region has 13 residues. Germline lookup yields CDR1 SGHRS and CDR2 YFSETQ. The CDR3 DNA is TGCGCCAGCAGCTTGAATAGCGATCAGCCCCAGCATTTT. Amino acid sequence: CASSLNSDQPQHF.

This clonotype was found many times. The chain is built from TRBV20-1 and TRBJ2-7, with a tentative D call TRBD2 (6 bases). The CDR3 is made up of 15 amino acids. V lost 5 bases and J 0 bases, leaving 17 bases between the germline ends. Germline values: CDR1 DFQATT, CDR2 SNEGSKA (reference sequence). CDR3 bases: TGCAGTGCTGGATCTAGCGATAGGAGCTCCTACGAGCAGTACTTC. Translated, it gives CSAGSSDRSSYEQYF.

This clonotype occurred a few times. The chain joins TRBV28 to TRBJ2-7, with D perhaps TRBD1 (6 bases). CDR3 length: 14 residues. Deletions cut 6 bases from V and 9 bases from J, with 21 bases between. Per the germline V gene, CDR1 is MDHEN and CDR2 is SYDVKM. The CDR3 sequence is CASSLTSTGGRQYF. DNA of the CDR3: TGTGCCAGCAGCCTTACCTCGACAGGTGGACGGCAGTACTTC.

This clonotype was seen more than once but under ten times. The chain links TRBV5-6 to TRBJ2-7, with TRBD2 matching over 13 bases. This CDR3 is 14 amino acids long. Looked up from germline, CDR1 is SGHDT and CDR2 is YYEEEE. J lost 6 bases, V lost 4 bases, and 4 bases had no gene match. The CDR3: CASSQGTSGTEQYF. CDR3 DNA sequence: TGTGCCAGCAGCCAGGGGACTAGCGGGACCGAGCAGTACTTC. Complete variable domain (other parts from reference TRBV5-6 and TRBJ2-7): DAGVTQSPTHLIKTRGQQVTLRCSPKSGHDTVSWYQQALGQGPQFIFQYYEEEERQRGNFPDRFSGHQFPNYSSELNVNALLLGDSALYLCASSQGTSGTEQYFGPGTRLTVT.

With respect to this clonotype: A much more abundant neighbour one base away suggests this may be a read error. The chain couples TRBV27 to TRBJ2-3; 8 bases match TRBD1. Germline V gene sequence: CDR1 MNHEY, CDR2 SMNVEV (reference sequence). This CDR3 region has 12 residues. DNA of the CDR3: TGTGCCAGCGCCCAGGGGGCAGATGCGCAGTATTTT. Translated: CASAQGADAQYF.

This clonotype was seen a handful of times. This chain joins TRBV30 and TRBJ1-1, with a possible D match to TRBD1 (6 bases). The ends were cut back, 7 bases at V and 1 base at J, with 10 bases in the middle. CDR1 and CDR2 (germline): GTSNPN, SVGIG (reference sequence). There are 12 residues in the CDR3. CDR3 in DNA: TGTGCCTCGAGGGGGGGGAACACTGAAGCTTTCTTT. Protein sequence: CASRGGNTEAFF.

This clonotype came up a few times. This chain joins TRBV5-1 and TRBJ1-1; D is unresolved. The CDR3 length is 13 residues. Trimming removed 4 bases from V and 5 bases from J, with 12 bases in between. Germline V gene data show CDR1 as SGHRS and CDR2 as YFSETQ. The CDR3 protein is CASSPRPETEAFF. The CDR3 region has the DNA TGCGCCAGCAGCCCTCGCCCGGAGACTGAAGCTTTCTTT.

This clonotype was detected ten times or more. The V gene is TRBV24-1, the J gene TRBJ2-1; D is possibly TRBD2 (5 bases). The CDR3 runs 14 residues. V lost 4 bases to trimming and J lost 6 bases, with 12 bases between them. From germline, CDR1 is KGHDR and CDR2 SFDVKD. The CDR3 DNA sequence: TGTGCCACCAGTGACCCCCCGGCGGGCAATGAGCAGTTCTTC. It specifies CATSDPPAGNEQFF.

This clonotype has just a few counts. The CDR3 is CASSLAGTPTQETQYF. Here the CDR3 DNA reads TGCGCCAGCAGCTTGGCCGGGACACCGACCCAAGAGACCCAGTACTTC. J is TRBJ2-5 and V is TRBV5-1, with a possible D match to TRBD1 (6 bases). The ends were cut back, 0 bases at V and 1 base at J, with 13 bases in the middle. The CDR3 has 16 amino acids. Germline lookup yields CDR1 SGHRS and CDR2 YFSETQ. The full variable domain, its missing parts supplied by reference TRBV5-1 and TRBJ2-5, is KAGVTQTPRYLIKTRGQQVTLSCSPISGHRSVSWYQQTPGQGLQFLFEYFSETQRNKGNFPGRFSGRQFSNSRSEMNVSTLELGDSALYLCASSLAGTPTQETQYFGPGTRLLVL.